These T cell receptor beta chains were read from a single sample in a study of T cells after yellow fever vaccination. MiXCR, run by TCRdb on the 5' RACE reads, gives a single entry per CDR3 protein. The sample holds approximately 31,000 distinct CDR3 sequences, about 10% seen once. This specimen consisted of PBMCs, either bulk or a sorted T-cell subset (CD4+, CD8+, memory, or dextramer-sorted; not recorded which), obtained more than 14 days after the first yellow fever vaccination. These receptors were collected from a man younger than 30 who received the YFV17D yellow fever vaccine. Each CDR3 is given with its conserved first and last residue. A D gene is named only where the DNA matches it firmly.

j_call d_call v_call cdr3_aa
TRBJ2-3 NA TRBV7-9 CASSLTSGATDTQYF
TRBJ2-1 TRBD2 TRBV3-1 CASSPWRGVYNEQFF
TRBJ2-6 NA TRBV4-3 CASSQGDGANVLTF
TRBJ1-1 TRBD1 TRBV6-1 CASRQTGGGTEAFF
TRBJ2-5 NA TRBV5-1 CASSLEGAQYF
TRBJ1-1 NA TRBV27 CASTPGGIDTEAFF
TRBJ2-3 TRBD2 TRBV6-5 CASSYSGSGGADTQYF
TRBJ2-5 TRBD2 TRBV7-8 CASSSERGGLRETQYF
TRBJ1-5 NA TRBV20-1 CSAKQPGGVDQPQHF
TRBJ2-2 NA TRBV19 CASRLRASTEGGTGELFF
TRBJ2-2 NA TRBV7-2 CASSSLPGTAGELFF
TRBJ2-7 NA TRBV7-8 CASSLVLGAEQYF
TRBJ1-5 TRBD1 TRBV12-3/TRBV12-4 CASNPGQGRSQPQHF
TRBJ2-1 NA TRBV3-1 CASSQALQQFF
TRBJ2-7 NA TRBV5-6 CASRGIQTYEQYF